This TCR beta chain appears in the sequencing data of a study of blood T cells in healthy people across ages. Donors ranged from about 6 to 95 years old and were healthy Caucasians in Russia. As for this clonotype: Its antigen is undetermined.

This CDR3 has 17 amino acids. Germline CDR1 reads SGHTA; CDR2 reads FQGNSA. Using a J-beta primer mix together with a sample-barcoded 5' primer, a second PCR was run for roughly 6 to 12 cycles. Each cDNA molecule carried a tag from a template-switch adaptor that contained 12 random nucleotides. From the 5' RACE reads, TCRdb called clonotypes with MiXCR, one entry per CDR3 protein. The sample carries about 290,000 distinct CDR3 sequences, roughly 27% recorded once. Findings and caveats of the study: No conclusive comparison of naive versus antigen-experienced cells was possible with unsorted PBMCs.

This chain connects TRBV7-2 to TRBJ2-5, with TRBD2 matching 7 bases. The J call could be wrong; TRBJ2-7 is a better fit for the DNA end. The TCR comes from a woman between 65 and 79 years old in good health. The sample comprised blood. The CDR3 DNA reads TGTGCCAGCAGCTCAAGTCGGGGAGGGTTTGCGAGCAACGAGCAGTACTTC. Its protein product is CASSSSRGGFASNEQYF.